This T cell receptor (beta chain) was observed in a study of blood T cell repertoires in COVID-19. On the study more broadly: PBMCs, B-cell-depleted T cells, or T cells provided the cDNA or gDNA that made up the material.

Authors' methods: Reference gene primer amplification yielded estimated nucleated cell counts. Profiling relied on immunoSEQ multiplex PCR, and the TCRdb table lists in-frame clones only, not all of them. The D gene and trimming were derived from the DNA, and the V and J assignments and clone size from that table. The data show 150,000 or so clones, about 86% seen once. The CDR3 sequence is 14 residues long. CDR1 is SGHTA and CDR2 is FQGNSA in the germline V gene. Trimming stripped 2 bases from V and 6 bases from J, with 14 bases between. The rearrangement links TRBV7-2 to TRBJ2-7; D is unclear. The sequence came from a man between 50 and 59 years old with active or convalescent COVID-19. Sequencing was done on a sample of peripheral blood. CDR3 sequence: CASSLIVENSEQYF. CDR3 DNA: TGTGCCAGCAGCTTAATAGTCGAGAATTCCGAGCAGTACTTC. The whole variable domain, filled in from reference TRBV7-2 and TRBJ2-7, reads GAGVSQSPSNKVTEKGKDVELRCDPISGHTALYWYRQSLGQGLEFLIYFQGNSAPDKSGLPSDRFSAERTGGSVSTLTIQRTQQEDSAVYLCASSLIVENSEQYFGPGTRLTVT.